The clone carrying this T cell receptor beta chain appeared many times. Antigen unknown. Trimming took 0 bases from V and 6 from J, leaving 8 bases between them. This CDR3 has 12 amino acids. Germline V lookup: CDR1 DFQATT, CDR2 SNEGSKA (reference sequence). The investigators amplified TCR beta CDR3 regions from RNA transcripts. When the TCR CDR3 underwent first-round RT-PCR, the HTBI primer set was used. Each CDR3 protein gets one entry after TCRdb re-called the multiplex PCR reads with MiXCR. The sample has 640,000 or so distinct CDR3 sequences, roughly 14% seen once. This entry is derived from a study of T cells in Graves' hyperthyroidism and ophthalmopathy. Across the whole study: Peripheral blood was taken when the disease was first diagnosed, before any treatment began. Study results and caveats: Clonotypes that were expanded in thyroid above 0.001 mostly appeared in blood too.

Ophthalmopathy patients had Clinical Activity Score at least 3, NOSPECS grade at least 4, duration under 3 months. Each 10 ml fresh peripheral blood draw supplied the PBMCs. Sequenced: blood. The sequence was collected from a middle-aged woman with Graves' ophthalmopathy. The rearrangement uses TRBV20-1 and TRBJ1-1, with D unresolved. The CDR3 here is CSARDPSSEAFF. The DNA of the CDR3 is TGCAGTGCTAGAGATCCAAGCTCTGAAGCTTTCTTT.